The T cell receptor (beta chain) under discussion was sequenced for a study of T-cell reconstitution after alpha-beta-depleted transplantation in children. Unique molecular identifiers were built into the TCRbeta library. TCRdb ran MiXCR on the PCR reads and lists one entry per CDR3 protein. The sample records hundreds of thousands of distinct CDR3 sequences, about 11% being singletons. This clonotype has at least ten counts. CDR1 and CDR2 (germline): SGHDT, YYEEEE. The length of the CDR3 is 18 residues. V was shortened by 4 bases and J by 4 bases, with 26 bases between the two germline ends. This rearrangement joins TRBV5-6 to TRBJ1-1; D gene unclear. This specimen was PBMCs from the stem cell graft donor, taken from the stem cell graft. The TCR comes from a human donor who donated a stem cell graft to a child with acute lymphoblastic leukemia. The CDR3 sequence: CASSGSPRPTAFGTEAFF. In DNA, the CDR3 is TGTGCCAGCAGCGGTTCGCCACGACCTACAGCGTTTGGCACTGAAGCTTTCTTT. Drawing the rest from reference TRBV5-6 and TRBJ1-1, the complete variable domain is DAGVTQSPTHLIKTRGQQVTLRCSPKSGHDTVSWYQQALGQGPQFIFQYYEEEERQRGNFPDRFSGHQFPNYSSELNVNALLLGDSALYLCASSGSPRPTAFGTEAFFGQGTRLTVV.